This TCR beta chain was sequenced in a study of CD8 T cells in Susac syndrome. For the study at large: Patients with Susac syndrome were therapy-naive, treated with corticosteroids, or treated with intravenous immunoglobulin alone when blood was collected. Study-level findings and limits: Four to six Susac-specific public clones appeared in CD8+ TEMRA repertoires, and around 16 in total CD8+ repertoires.

A remark on this clonotype: What it binds is unknown.

Germline V gene data show CDR1 as MDHEN and CDR2 as SYDVKM. V was pared by 6 bases and J by 5 bases, with 14 bases of the junction left unmatched. This CDR3 comprises 16 residues. After extraction with the RNeasy kit, roughly 0.5 to 1 ug of the RNA was reverse transcribed using random hexamers. The TCR beta CDR3 was amplified by immunoSEQ multiplex PCR across 54 Vbeta, 13 Jbeta. TCRdb processed the immunoSEQ multiplex PCR reads anew with MiXCR; each CDR3 protein has one entry. The sample yields roughly 88,000 distinct CDR3 sequences, 95% to 96% seen once. Peripheral blood CD8+ and CD4+ T cells were profiled by TCR beta sequencing.

Sequencing was done on a sample of CD8+ T cells from PBMCs. The chain couples TRBV28 to TRBJ2-3; 7 bases line up with TRBD2. The sequence came from a human donor with Susac syndrome. CDR3 in amino acids: CASRPLLLARGDTQYF. CDR3 coding DNA: TGTGCCAGCAGGCCACTCTTACTAGCGAGGGGAGATACGCAGTATTTT.